These 31 T cell receptor beta chains were all obtained from the same sample, sequenced in a study of CD8 T cells in Susac syndrome. The RNA, about 0.45 to 1 ug, was put through reverse transcription using random hexamers. Each CDR3 protein gets one entry after TCRdb re-called the immunoSEQ multiplex PCR reads with MiXCR. This table has 110,000 or so distinct CDR3 sequences, just under 95% appearing once. Sequencing input: CD4+ T cells from PBMCs. All receptors come from a human donor with multiple sclerosis.

The chain is built from TRBV7-2 and TRBJ1-5; D unclear. CDR1 SGHTA and CDR2 FQGNSA come from the germline V gene. The CDR3 spans 16 residues. Trimming pared 5 bases from V and 0 bases from J, leaving 14 bases between. CDR3 DNA sequence: TGTGCCAGCAGCCCCGGGATCTCCTTTAGCAATCAGCCCCAGCATTTT. This encodes CASSPGISFSNQPQHF.

The rearrangement joins TRBV6-5 to TRBJ1-2; tentatively, D is TRBD1 (6 bases). With 2 bases removed from V and 7 bases from J, the gap between germline ends came to 17 bases. The CDR3 is 15 amino acids. Germline CDR1 MNHEY, CDR2 SVGAGI. CDR3 sequence (DNA): TGTGCCAGCAGTTACGTCGGTCAGGGGCGGTCTGGCTACACCTTC. Its protein is CASSYVGQGRSGYTF.

V gene TRBV6-1 combines with J gene TRBJ2-5, with a tentative D call TRBD2 (5 bases). CDR3 size: 14 residues. Between the trimmed V and J ends, which lost 8 bases and 3 bases, there was a span of 16 bases. Germline CDR1 MNHNS, CDR2 SASEGT. Here the CDR3 DNA reads TGTGCCAGCCTAAGAGGGAGCGCAGAAGAGACCCAGTACTTC. The encoded protein is CASLRGSAEETQYF.

This clonotype is a singleton in its sample. DNA for the CDR3: TGCAGTGCTAGAGCCCCAGGGGAATATCAGCCCCAGCATTTT. As protein: CSARAPGEYQPQHF. The genes are TRBV20-1 and TRBJ1-5, with D possibly matching TRBD1 (6 bases). V lost 1 base and J 5 bases, leaving 12 bases between the germline ends. The CDR3 totals 14 residues. Germline CDR1 is DFQATT and CDR2 is SNEGSKA (reference sequence).

V gene TRBV4-1 combines with J gene TRBJ2-5; possibly TRBD1 or TRBD2 for D (6 bases each). Germline loops: CDR1 MGHRA, CDR2 YSYEKL. CDR3 length equals 15 residues. Trimming cost V 0 bases and J 5 bases, with 13 bases left between them. The CDR3 DNA follows: TGCGCCAGCAGCCAAGATGAGGGGGGCTGGGAGACCCAGTACTTC. It codes for CASSQDEGGWETQYF.

The chain is built from TRBV28 and TRBJ2-2; D possibly uses TRBD1 or TRBD2 (5 bases each). Germline V lookup: CDR1 MDHEN, CDR2 SYDVKM. V gave up 5 bases and J gave up 2 bases, with 18 bases separating them. This CDR3 comprises 17 residues. In DNA form, the CDR3 reads TGTGCCAGCAGTCCCGGAGGTCAGGGTCTAAACACCGGGGAGCTGTTTTTT. As protein: CASSPGGQGLNTGELFF.

The chain joins TRBV12-2 to TRBJ1-1; whether TRBD1, the table's D call, matches the DNA was not checked. TRBV12-2 is a pseudogene locus. The CDR3 totals 15 residues. The CDR3 coding sequence is TGTGCAAGTCGCTTTGGGGGGACAGGGGACACTGAAGCTTTCTTT. It codes for CASRFGGTGDTEAFF.

V and J are TRBV7-3 and TRBJ1-6, with a weak D call TRBD1 (5 bases). The CDR3 has 14 amino acids. Germline CDR1 SGHTA, CDR2 FQGTGA. The V end lost 6 bases, the J end lost 6 bases, and 12 bases lay between the germline ends. CDR3 bases: TGTGCCAGCAGAGGTGGTGGGGCTAATTCACCCCTCCACTTT. Translation: CASRGGGANSPLHF.

This clonotype was picked up one time. The V and J genes are TRBV19 and TRBJ1-5; weak D call: TRBD1 (5 bases). V lost 5 bases and J lost 3, with 20 bases in between. Germline lookup yields CDR1 LNHDA and CDR2 SQIVND (reference sequence). This CDR3 is built from 17 residues. The CDR3 protein is CASSPGRGGSLNQPQHF. The CDR3 DNA reads TGTGCCAGTAGTCCGGGTCGTGGGGGGAGTCTCAATCAGCCCCAGCATTTT.

The V call is TRBV20-1, the J call TRBJ2-5, with D unresolved. The germline CDR1 and CDR2 sequences are DFQATT and SNEGSKA (reference sequence). The CDR3 is 14 amino acids. Trimming cost V 5 bases and J 5 bases, with 18 bases left between them. CDR3 sequence (DNA): TGCAGTGCTCCCCCCTCGCCAAGTGGGGAGACCCAGTACTTC. This gives the protein CSAPPSPSGETQYF.

Only a few counts were recorded for this clonotype. The V call is TRBV6-6, the J call TRBJ2-7; no firm D call. CDR3 length: 12 residues. Per germline, CDR1 MNHNY and CDR2 SVGAGI (reference sequence). Trimming took off 2 bases at V and 2 bases at J, with 4 bases between the two ends. CDR3 nucleotides: TGTGCCAGCAGTTACACGCCCTACGAGCAGTACTTC. It codes for CASSYTPYEQYF.

The chain has TRBV6-2 or TRBV6-3 and TRBJ1-2; weak D call: TRBD1 (6 bases). With 5 bases removed from V and 2 bases from J, the gap between germline ends came to 15 bases. CDR3 length: 15 residues. Germline assignment: CDR1 MNHEY and CDR2 SVGEGT. In DNA form, the CDR3 reads TGTGCCAGCAGTATATCCGGACAGACCAACTATGGCTACACCTTC. Protein product: CASSISGQTNYGYTF.

The CDR3 reads CSLAPGGVDTEAFF. For the CDR3, the DNA is TGCAGCCTTGCACCTGGTGGGGTTGACACTGAAGCTTTCTTT. The gene calls are TRBV29-1 and TRBJ1-1; D not resolved. Deletions cut 8 bases from V and 3 bases from J, with 19 bases between. CDR3 length: 14 amino acids. The germline V gene encodes CDR1 SQVTM and CDR2 ANQGSEA.

V is TRBV7-9 and J is TRBJ2-5, with unresolved D. The CDR3 spans 15 residues. Looked up from germline, CDR1 is SEHNR and CDR2 is FQNEAQ (reference sequence). The ends were cut back, 5 bases at V and 5 bases at J, with 18 bases in the middle. CDR3 DNA sequence: TGTGCCAGCAGCAACCGTTGGGGTGGGATGGAGACCCAGTACTTC. Its translation: CASSNRWGGMETQYF.

The CDR3 DNA follows: TGTGCCAGCAGTCGGGGGACAGGGAGACAAGAGACCCAGTACTTC. Its translation is CASSRGTGRQETQYF. The V call is TRBV2, the J call TRBJ2-5; 9 bases match TRBD1. CDR3 length: 15 amino acids. J was trimmed by 2 bases and V by 5 bases; bases with no gene match: 6. Germline assignment: CDR1 SNHLY and CDR2 FYNNEI.

The count of this clonotype is one. The rearrangement joins TRBV6-1 to TRBJ1-6; unclear D gene. Germline-derived CDR1 and CDR2 are MNHNS and SASEGT. CDR3 length: 12 residues. V was cut by 6 bases and J by 8 bases, with 8 bases left in between. CDR3 protein: CASRVGYSPLHF. The CDR3 coding sequence is TGTGCCAGCAGAGTTGGTTATTCACCCCTCCACTTT.

CDR3 DNA: TGTGCCAGCAGCTTGAGCCGGGGCAGCTACGAGCAGTACTTC. It codes for CASSLSRGSYEQYF. The V gene is TRBV7-2, the J gene TRBJ2-7; D may correspond to TRBD1 or TRBD2 (5 bases each). CDR3 length equals 14 residues. Germline lookup yields CDR1 SGHTA and CDR2 FQGNSA. Trimming pared 3 bases from V and 3 bases from J, leaving 12 bases between.

V usage is TRBV29-1 and J usage is TRBJ2-3; no reliable D call. V dropped 4 bases and J dropped 4 bases, with 3 bases sitting between them. Germline lookup yields CDR1 SQVTM and CDR2 ANQGSEA. The CDR3 is 10 amino acids. The chain's CDR3 is CSVGADTQYF. CDR3 bases: TGCAGCGTTGGTGCAGATACGCAGTATTTT.

The genes are TRBV5-1 and TRBJ1-6, with D possibly being TRBD1 (6 bases). CDR1 is SGHRS and CDR2 is YFSETQ in the germline V gene. The CDR3 is 14 residues long. V was clipped by 4 bases and J by 10 bases, with 15 bases between them. CDR3 DNA sequence: TGCGCCAGCAGCCCGACAGGAAAAGGCTCACCCCTCCACTTT. It encodes CASSPTGKGSPLHF.

V and J are TRBV5-5 and TRBJ2-7; D remains unclear. The CDR3 spans 13 residues. From germline, CDR1 is SGHKS and CDR2 YYEKEE (reference sequence). V lost 3 bases, J lost 3 bases, and 10 bases lay in between. The CDR3 DNA reads TGTGCCAGCAGCTCCAAGATCCGCTACGAGCAGTACTTC. This codes for CASSSKIRYEQYF.

The rearrangement links TRBV29-1 to TRBJ1-1, with 8 bases that match TRBD1. The germline gives CDR1 SQVTM, CDR2 ANQGSEA. This CDR3 is built from 13 residues. Trimming cost V 5 bases and J 4 bases; bases outside gene matches: 6. The chain's CDR3 is CSVYRTGGTEAFF. DNA of the CDR3: TGCAGCGTTTACCGTACAGGGGGCACTGAAGCTTTCTTT.

The V gene is TRBV7-2, the J gene TRBJ1-2; D possibly corresponds to TRBD1 (5 bases). CDR1 is SGHTA and CDR2 is FQGNSA in the germline V gene. V was pared by 5 bases and J by 8 bases, with 15 bases between. This CDR3 contains 13 residues. The CDR3 is CASSPRGGGGYTF. In DNA, the CDR3 is TGTGCCAGCAGCCCTAGGGGAGGAGGAGGCTACACCTTC.

This chain uses TRBV6-2 or TRBV6-3 with TRBJ2-2; 8 bases line up with TRBD1. From germline, CDR1 is MNHEY and CDR2 SVGEGT. This CDR3 has 14 amino acids. V lost 7 bases, J lost 4 bases, and 5 bases stayed unmatched. The CDR3 coding sequence is TGTGCCAGCAACCCCCAGGGGGCCACCGGGGAGCTGTTTTTT. Its translation: CASNPQGATGELFF.

The chain links TRBV7-2 to TRBJ2-7; 11 nucleotides agree with TRBD1. CDR1 and CDR2 from the germline V gene are SGHTA and FQGNSA. The CDR3 runs to 15 residues. V trimming: 4 bases; J trimming: 6 bases; junction bases outside the gene matches: 8. The CDR3: CASSSKYGTGGEQYF. The CDR3 DNA reads TGTGCCAGCAGCTCCAAATACGGGACAGGGGGCGAGCAGTACTTC.

This chain uses TRBV2 with TRBJ2-4; perhaps TRBD1 as D (5 bases). Germline lookup yields CDR1 SNHLY and CDR2 FYNNEI. The CDR3 runs 17 residues. Trimming removed 3 bases at V and 0 bases at J, with 15 bases between. CDR3 DNA sequence: TGTGCCAGCAGTGAGATTCTGCAGGGCGTAGCCAAAAACATTCAGTACTTC. Its protein product is CASSEILQGVAKNIQYF.

This clonotype has only one observation. The rearrangement uses TRBV30 and TRBJ1-1, with D unclear. The CDR3 sequence is 11 residues long. Trimming took 6 bases from V and 2 from J, leaving 7 bases between them. Germline values: CDR1 GTSNPN, CDR2 SVGIG (reference sequence). As DNA, the CDR3 is TGTGCCTGTCGTGGAAACACTGAAGCTTTCTTT. It specifies CACRGNTEAFF. Drawing the rest from reference TRBV30 and TRBJ1-1, the complete variable domain is SQTIHQWPATLVQPVGSPLSLECTVEGTSNPNLYWYRQAAGRGLQLLFYSVGIGQISSEVPQNLSASRPQDRQFILSSKKLLLSDSGFYLCACRGNTEAFFGQGTRLTVV.

The V gene is TRBV6-2 or TRBV6-3, the J gene TRBJ1-5; a weak D match, TRBD1 (5 bases). Trimming pared 2 bases from V and 3 bases from J, leaving 11 bases between. CDR1 and CDR2 from the germline V gene are MNHEY and SVGEGT. The CDR3 contains 15 residues. CDR3 loop: CASSYEQGSNQPQHF. The CDR3 bases are TGTGCCAGCAGTTACGAGCAGGGCTCCAATCAGCCCCAGCATTTT.

This chain connects TRBV18 to TRBJ2-1; a weak D match, TRBD2 (5 bases). The germline V gene encodes CDR1 KGHSH and CDR2 LQKENI. Trimming took 1 base from V and 7 from J, leaving 11 bases between them. This CDR3 contains 14 residues. The CDR3 sequence is CASSPQEETNEQFF. The CDR3 nucleotides are TGTGCCAGCTCACCACAGGAGGAAACGAATGAGCAGTTCTTC.

Note on this clonotype: The junction shows a germline mismatch at one end, possibly a read error. The V call is TRBV5-1, the J call TRBJ2-7; a weak D match, TRBD1 (6 bases). Germline V lookup: CDR1 SGHRS, CDR2 YFSETQ. The length of the CDR3 is 13 residues. This CDR3 is CASSLGGPSTQNF. CDR3 sequence (DNA): TGCGCCAGCAGCTTGGGGGGGCCCTCTACACAAAACTTC.

The V call is TRBV29-1, the J call TRBJ2-7; D is possibly TRBD1 (7 bases). This CDR3 is 15 amino acids long. The germline CDR1 and CDR2 sequences are SQVTM and ANQGSEA. The ends were cut back, 3 bases at V and 3 bases at J, with 18 bases in the middle. CDR3 in amino acids: CSVDGGMTGNYEQYF. The DNA of the CDR3 is TGCAGCGTTGATGGGGGGATGACAGGGAACTACGAGCAGTACTTC.

The CDR3 DNA sequence: TGCGCCAGCAGCTTACAGGGGGCGCTTCTGAACACTGAAGCTTTCTTT. Translation gives CASSLQGALLNTEAFF. V gene TRBV5-1 combines with J gene TRBJ1-1; 9 bases fit TRBD1. V shed 2 bases, J shed 0 bases, and the junction held 5 bases outside the gene matches. CDR3 length equals 16 residues. Germline loops: CDR1 SGHRS, CDR2 YFSETQ.